This TCR beta chain was observed in a study of T cell repertoires in cytomegalovirus infection. As for the study in general: Public TCR beta signatures were indicative of both CMV infection and a matching HLA type.

One entry per CDR3 protein results from TCRdb running MiXCR on the reads. The sample has 450,000 to 600,000 distinct CDR3 sequences, roughly 43% seen once. On this clonotype: Antigen: not known.

CDR3 length: 13 residues. V was pared by 7 bases and J by 11 bases, with 17 bases between. Findings and limits, study-wide: Summed frequency of shared TCR beta families picked out CMV carriers who also had the relevant HLA. Dominating the ex vivo response were HLA-C-restricted CMV-specific TCR beta clonotypes.

J is TRBJ2-2 and V is TRBV12-3 or TRBV12-4, with a tentative D call TRBD2 (5 bases). The specimen comprised cultured PBMCs, sampled from culture after CMV antigen stimulation. The clonotype comes from a human donor in good health (CMV status not recorded). Some clones in this sample may be carry-over from other donors' samples. The CDR3 DNA follows: TGTGCCAGCACTCCCGGCGGGCAGATCGAGCTGTTTTTT. Amino acid sequence: CASTPGGQIELFF.